The 10 T cell receptor beta chains in this list originate from one sample, sequenced in a study of blood T cell repertoires in COVID-19. TCRdb keeps only in-frame clones here, not all; method: immunoSEQ multiplex PCR. The table has about 260,000 clones, roughly 84% seen once. Sequencing input: peripheral blood. The receptors derive from a woman aged 40 to 50 who had recovered from COVID-19.

The genes are TRBV11-1 and TRBJ1-2; the D gene is possibly TRBD1 (5 bases). CDR3 length: 14 residues. V was trimmed by 2 bases and J by 5 bases, leaving 12 bases between them. Germline V lookup: CDR1 SGHAT, CDR2 FQDESV (reference sequence). The CDR3 protein is CASSLSTPGYGYTF. The DNA for the CDR3 is TGTGCCAGCAGCTTAAGTACCCCAGGGTATGGCTACACCTTC.

The chain has TRBV28 and TRBJ2-3, with 8 bases aligning to TRBD2. The trim removed 7 bases at V and 5 bases at J, leaving 11 bases unmatched. Germline CDR1 MDHEN, CDR2 SYDVKM. The CDR3 is 15 amino acids. The DNA for the CDR3 is TGTGCCAGCACCCATACCGGGGGGGCTCTAGATACGCAGTATTTT. This translates into CASTHTGGALDTQYF.

This chain joins TRBV9 and TRBJ2-3, with TRBD2 matching over 7 bases. Trimming at V came to 3 bases and at J to 1 base, leaving 11 bases not matched to a gene. The germline gives CDR1 SGDLS, CDR2 YYNGEE. This CDR3 spans 17 amino acids. CDR3 sequence (DNA): TGTGCCAGCAGCGCCCCCGGCCGCGGGGGACGCACAGATACGCAGTATTTT. It yields the protein CASSAPGRGGRTDTQYF.

In this sample, this clone turned up once. The J gene is TRBJ2-7, the V gene TRBV7-9; 7 nucleotides align to TRBD1. This CDR3 is built from 14 residues. CDR1 is SEHNR, CDR2 FQNEAQ, per germline (reference sequence). Unmatched junction bases numbered 7, after V lost 5 bases and J lost 3 bases. Written as DNA, the CDR3 is TGTGCCAGCAGCGGGACAGTCTCACGCTACGAGCAGTACTTC. This sequence encodes CASSGTVSRYEQYF.

The rearrangement joins TRBV24-1 to TRBJ2-1; a possible D gene is TRBD1 (5 bases). V was trimmed by 6 bases and J by 1 base, leaving 9 bases between them. This CDR3 has 14 amino acids. CDR1 and CDR2 (germline): KGHDR, SFDVKD. CDR3 in DNA: TGTGCCACCAGTCCCGCAGGGTCCTACAATGAGCAGTTCTTC. It encodes CATSPAGSYNEQFF.

The J gene is TRBJ1-1, the V gene TRBV5-4; 9 bases are shared with TRBD1. Germline CDR1 is SGHNT and CDR2 is YYREEE (reference sequence). CDR3 length: 13 residues. V lost 5 bases and J lost 8; bases outside the gene matches: 7. CDR3 nucleotide sequence: TGTGCCAGCAGTATAGGTGGGACAGGGGAAGCTTTCTTT. It yields the protein CASSIGGTGEAFF.

This chain connects TRBV10-2 to TRBJ1-2; D gene uncertain. Germline loops: CDR1 WSHSY, CDR2 SAAADI. This CDR3 region has 13 residues. The ends were cut back, 3 bases at V and 8 bases at J, with 13 bases in the middle. The CDR3 DNA follows: TGCGCCAGCAGTGATTACGTTACACAGGGCTACACCTTC. Its translation is CASSDYVTQGYTF.

This clone was observed once. The chain joins TRBV5-6 to TRBJ2-3; 8 positions match TRBD1. J lost 0 bases, V lost 4 bases, and 4 bases had no gene match. Germline V gives CDR1 SGHDT, CDR2 YYEEEE. The CDR3 runs to 15 residues. Here the CDR3 reads CASSTRTGSTDTQYF. The CDR3 DNA is TGTGCCAGCAGCACACGGACAGGGAGCACAGATACGCAGTATTTT.

The chain combines TRBV19 with TRBJ1-4; 7 nucleotides agree with TRBD1. Germline CDR1 reads LNHDA; CDR2 reads SQIVND (reference sequence). The CDR3 totals 13 residues. Trimming took 10 bases from V and 4 from J; bases not matched to a gene: 6. The CDR3 loop is CATSGQLNEKLFF. In DNA, the CDR3 is TGTGCCACCTCGGGACAGCTTAATGAAAAACTGTTTTTT.

V is TRBV18 and J is TRBJ2-5; D call uncertain. The CDR3 consists of 14 residues. Germline CDR1 reads KGHSH; CDR2 reads LQKENI. Trimming cost V 3 bases and J 2 bases, with 10 bases left between them. The CDR3 reads CASSPPSRQETQYF. CDR3 sequence (DNA): TGTGCCAGCTCACCTCCAAGTCGGCAAGAGACCCAGTACTTC.